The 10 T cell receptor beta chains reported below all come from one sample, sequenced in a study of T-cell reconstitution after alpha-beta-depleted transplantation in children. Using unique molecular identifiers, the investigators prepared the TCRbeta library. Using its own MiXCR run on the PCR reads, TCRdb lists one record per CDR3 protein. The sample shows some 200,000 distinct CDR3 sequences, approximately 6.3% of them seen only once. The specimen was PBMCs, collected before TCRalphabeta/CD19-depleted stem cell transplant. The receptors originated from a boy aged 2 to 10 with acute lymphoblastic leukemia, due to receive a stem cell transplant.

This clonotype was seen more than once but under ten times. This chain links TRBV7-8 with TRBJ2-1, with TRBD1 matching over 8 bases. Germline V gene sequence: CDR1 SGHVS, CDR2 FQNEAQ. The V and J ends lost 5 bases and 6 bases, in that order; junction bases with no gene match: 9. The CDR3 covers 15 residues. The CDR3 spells CASSLGQGLPNEQFF. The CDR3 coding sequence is TGTGCCAGCAGCCTCGGACAGGGTCTCCCCAATGAGCAGTTCTTC.

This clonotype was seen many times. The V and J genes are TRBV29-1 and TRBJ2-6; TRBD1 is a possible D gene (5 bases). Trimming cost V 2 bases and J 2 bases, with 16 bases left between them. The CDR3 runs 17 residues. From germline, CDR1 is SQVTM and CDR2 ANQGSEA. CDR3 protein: CSVESWHLGAGANVLTF. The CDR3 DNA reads TGCAGCGTTGAATCTTGGCACCTAGGGGCTGGGGCCAACGTCCTGACTTTC. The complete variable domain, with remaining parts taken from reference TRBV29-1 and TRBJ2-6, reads SAVISQKPSRDICQRGTSLTIQCQVDSQVTMMFWYRQQPGQSLTLIATANQGSEATYESGFVIDKFPISRPNLTFSTLTVSNMSPEDSSIYLCSVESWHLGAGANVLTFGAGSRLTVL.

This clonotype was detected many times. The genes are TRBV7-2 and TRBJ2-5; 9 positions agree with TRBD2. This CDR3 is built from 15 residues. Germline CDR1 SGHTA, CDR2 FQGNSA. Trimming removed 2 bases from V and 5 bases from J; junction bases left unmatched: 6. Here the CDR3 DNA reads TGTGCCAGCAGCTTATCGCGGGGGGGCCGGGAGACCCAGTACTTC. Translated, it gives CASSLSRGGRETQYF.

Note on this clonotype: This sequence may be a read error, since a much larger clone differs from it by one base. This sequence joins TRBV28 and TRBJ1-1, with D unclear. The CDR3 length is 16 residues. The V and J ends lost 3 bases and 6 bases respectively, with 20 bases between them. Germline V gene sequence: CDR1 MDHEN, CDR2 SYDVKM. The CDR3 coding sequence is TGTGCCAGCAGTTTTCTCCTGCGCCGGGCCAACTCTGAAGCTTTCTTT. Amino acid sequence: CASSFLLRRANSEAFF.

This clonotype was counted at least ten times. The CDR3 DNA follows: TGTGCCAGCAGCTTAGCTGAGGGGGCGGGTTCACCCCTCCACTTT. It encodes CASSLAEGAGSPLHF. The V and J genes are TRBV7-9 and TRBJ1-6; TRBD1 agrees at 7 bases. This CDR3 contains 15 residues. CDR1 and CDR2 (germline): SEHNR, FQNEAQ (reference sequence). Trimming took 0 bases from V and 9 from J; bases not matched to a gene: 5.

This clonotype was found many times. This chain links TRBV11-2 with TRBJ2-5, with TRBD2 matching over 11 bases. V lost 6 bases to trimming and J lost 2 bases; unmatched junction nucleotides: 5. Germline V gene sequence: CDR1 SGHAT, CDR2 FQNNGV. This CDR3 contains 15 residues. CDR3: CASRQIAGGQETQYF. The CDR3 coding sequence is TGTGCCAGCAGACAAATAGCGGGGGGGCAAGAGACCCAGTACTTC.

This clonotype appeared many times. For the CDR3, the DNA is TGCAGTGCTAGCCCAGGGTTCTCTTCTCAAGAGACCCAGTACTTC. Translated, it gives CSASPGFSSQETQYF. The chain is built from TRBV20-1 and TRBJ2-5; tentatively, D is TRBD1 (5 bases). Germline V gene sequence: CDR1 DFQATT, CDR2 SNEGSKA (reference sequence). Trimming removed 3 bases from V and 2 bases from J, with 16 bases in between. CDR3 length: 15 amino acids.

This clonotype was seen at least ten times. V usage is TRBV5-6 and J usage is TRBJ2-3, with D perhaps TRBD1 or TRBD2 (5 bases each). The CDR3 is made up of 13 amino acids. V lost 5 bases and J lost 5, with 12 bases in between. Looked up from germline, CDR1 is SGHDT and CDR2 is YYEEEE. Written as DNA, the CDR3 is TGTGCCAGCAGAACCGGGACCAAAGATACGCAGTATTTT. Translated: CASRTGTKDTQYF. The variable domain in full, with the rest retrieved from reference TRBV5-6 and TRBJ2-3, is DAGVTQSPTHLIKTRGQQVTLRCSPKSGHDTVSWYQQALGQGPQFIFQYYEEEERQRGNFPDRFSGHQFPNYSSELNVNALLLGDSALYLCASRTGTKDTQYFGPGTRLTVL.

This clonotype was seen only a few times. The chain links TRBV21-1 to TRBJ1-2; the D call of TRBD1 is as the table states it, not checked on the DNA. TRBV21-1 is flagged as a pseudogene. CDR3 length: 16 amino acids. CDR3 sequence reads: CASSSHTTTDRHGYTF. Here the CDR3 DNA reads TGTGCCAGCAGCAGTCACACCACTACCGACAGACACGGCTACACCTTC.

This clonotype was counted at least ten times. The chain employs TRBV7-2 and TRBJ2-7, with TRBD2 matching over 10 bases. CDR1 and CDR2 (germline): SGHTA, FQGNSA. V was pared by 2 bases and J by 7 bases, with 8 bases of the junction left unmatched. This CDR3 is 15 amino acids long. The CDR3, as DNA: TGTGCCAGCAGCTTATACCAGCGGGAGGGCCTTGAGCAGTACTTC. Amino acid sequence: CASSLYQREGLEQYF.